These T cell receptor beta chains were read from a single sample in a study of PD-L1 blockade in urothelial cancer. Method: immunoSEQ multiplex PCR; TCRdb's copy keeps in-frame clones and lacks some. Found here are about 49,000 clones, around 74% of them singletons; the top ten hold 8% to 13%. The specimen comprised PBMCs, sampled around atezolizumab (anti-PD-L1) treatment. The receptor set was obtained from a man in his 70s with urothelial cancer. CDR3s include the opening cysteine and the closing phenylalanine or tryptophan. A D gene is named only where the DNA matches it firmly. Clone sizes are given selectively: once, few, many, or a class where the clone is expanded.

CDR3aa: CASSPEKSGNTIYF
CDR3nt: TGTGCCAGCTCACCAGAGAAATCTGGAAACACCATATATTTT
abundance: few
j_gene: TRBJ1-3
d_gene: NA
len: 14
v_gene: TRBV18

CDR3aa: CASKGAGYSPLHF
CDR3nt: TGCGCCAGCAAGGGGGCAGGTTATTCACCCCTCCACTTT
abundance: once
j_gene: TRBJ1-6
d_gene: TRBD1
len: 13
v_gene: TRBV4-1

CDR3aa: CASSGDSHTEAFF
CDR3nt: TGTGCCAGCAGCGGGGACAGCCACACTGAAGCTTTCTTT
abundance: once
j_gene: TRBJ1-1
d_gene: TRBD1
len: 13
v_gene: TRBV28

CDR3aa: CASSLTGNTEAFF
CDR3nt: TGTGCCAGTAGTTTAACAGGGAACACTGAAGCTTTCTTT
abundance: NA
j_gene: TRBJ1-1
d_gene: NA
len: 13
v_gene: TRBV19

CDR3aa: CSVGHRDSGRLGETQYF
CDR3nt: TGCAGCGTAGGCCACAGGGATAGCGGGAGGTTGGGGGAGACCCAGTACTTC
abundance: NA
j_gene: TRBJ2-5
d_gene: TRBD2
len: 17
v_gene: TRBV29-1

CDR3aa: CASSSGTGTGANVLTF
CDR3nt: TGCGCCAGCAGCTCCGGGACAGGGACTGGGGCCAACGTCCTGACTTTC
abundance: NA
j_gene: TRBJ2-6
d_gene: TRBD1
len: 16
v_gene: TRBV5-1

CDR3aa: CASSFTGLAQETQYF
CDR3nt: TGTGCCAGCAGCTTTACGGGACTAGCGCAAGAGACCCAGTACTTC
abundance: NA
j_gene: TRBJ2-5
d_gene: TRBD2
len: 15
v_gene: TRBV5-6

CDR3aa: CAISESMSGPNNEQFF
CDR3nt: TGTGCCATCAGTGAGTCGATGAGCGGGCCGAACAATGAGCAGTTCTTC
abundance: NA
j_gene: TRBJ2-1
d_gene: NA
len: 16
v_gene: TRBV10-3

CDR3aa: CATGQAQETQYF
CDR3nt: TGTGCCACCGGACAGGCCCAAGAGACCCAGTACTTC
abundance: NA
j_gene: TRBJ2-5
d_gene: TRBD1
len: 12
v_gene: TRBV28

CDR3aa: CASRGLAEKETQYF
CDR3nt: TGTGCCAGCCGGGGACTAGCGGAGAAAGAGACCCAGTACTTC
abundance: NA
j_gene: TRBJ2-5
d_gene: NA
len: 14
v_gene: TRBV21-1

CDR3aa: CASRTGQVYGYTF
CDR3nt: TGTGCCAGCAGGACCGGACAGGTTTATGGCTACACCTTC
abundance: NA
j_gene: TRBJ1-2
d_gene: TRBD1
len: 13
v_gene: TRBV28

CDR3aa: CASSVDTDRGGYTF
CDR3nt: TGTGCCAGCAGCGTAGATACGGACAGGGGTGGCTACACCTTC
abundance: NA
j_gene: TRBJ1-2
d_gene: TRBD1
len: 14
v_gene: TRBV9

CDR3aa: CSVRGGSEQYF
CDR3nt: TGCAGTGTTAGAGGAGGGTCCGAGCAGTACTTC
abundance: NA
j_gene: TRBJ2-7
d_gene: NA
len: 11
v_gene: TRBV20-1

CDR3aa: CASRSPGQGAGANVLTF
CDR3nt: TGTGCCAGTAGGTCTCCGGGACAGGGGGCTGGGGCCAATGTCCTGACTTTC
abundance: NA
j_gene: TRBJ2-6
d_gene: TRBD1
len: 17
v_gene: TRBV19

CDR3aa: CASSFRDRGLAFF
CDR3nt: TGTGCCAGCAGTTTCCGGGACAGGGGGTTAGCTTTCTTT
abundance: many
j_gene: TRBJ1-1
d_gene: TRBD1
len: 13
v_gene: TRBV27

CDR3aa: CASSSGLAGGIYEQYF
CDR3nt: TGTGCCAGCAGCTCTGGACTAGCGGGGGGGATCTACGAGCAGTACTTC
abundance: NA
j_gene: TRBJ2-7
d_gene: TRBD2
len: 16
v_gene: TRBV5-4

CDR3aa: CASNPGQNYNEQFF
CDR3nt: TGTGCCAGTAATCCGGGACAGAACTACAATGAGCAGTTCTTC
abundance: NA
j_gene: TRBJ2-1
d_gene: TRBD1
len: 14
v_gene: TRBV19

CDR3aa: CASSQTGRAEQYF
CDR3nt: TGTGCCAGCAGCCAGACAGGGCGCGCCGAGCAGTACTTC
abundance: NA
j_gene: TRBJ2-7
d_gene: TRBD1
len: 13
v_gene: TRBV5-6

CDR3aa: CSASGTDFYEQYF
CDR3nt: TGCAGCGCCTCCGGGACAGACTTCTACGAGCAGTACTTC
abundance: NA
j_gene: TRBJ2-7
d_gene: TRBD1
len: 13
v_gene: TRBV29-1

CDR3aa: CASSFDSMYNEQFF
CDR3nt: TGTGCCAGCAGCTTTGACAGCATGTACAATGAGCAGTTCTTC
abundance: NA
j_gene: TRBJ2-1
d_gene: NA
len: 14
v_gene: TRBV7-2

CDR3aa: CASSLAMGGDGELFF
CDR3nt: TGCGCCAGCAGCTTGGCCATGGGGGGTGACGGGGAGCTGTTTTTT
abundance: NA
j_gene: TRBJ2-2
d_gene: NA
len: 15
v_gene: TRBV5-1

CDR3aa: CASSVGQANTEAFF
CDR3nt: TGTGCCAGCAGCGTAGGGCAGGCGAACACTGAAGCTTTCTTT
abundance: NA
j_gene: TRBJ1-1
d_gene: NA
len: 14
v_gene: TRBV9

CDR3aa: CASSPRLAGGPNEQYF
CDR3nt: TGTGCCAGCTCACCCCGACTAGCGGGAGGGCCCAACGAGCAGTACTTC
abundance: NA
j_gene: TRBJ2-7
d_gene: TRBD2
len: 16
v_gene: TRBV18

CDR3aa: CAWSVRRRNEQFF
CDR3nt: TGTGCCTGGAGTGTTAGGAGAAGGAATGAGCAGTTCTTC
abundance: NA
j_gene: TRBJ2-1
d_gene: NA
len: 13
v_gene: TRBV30

CDR3aa: CASTHRVQETQYF
CDR3nt: TGTGCCAGCACACACAGGGTCCAGGAGACCCAGTACTTC
abundance: NA
j_gene: TRBJ2-5
d_gene: NA
len: 13
v_gene: TRBV11-3

CDR3aa: CSVEVIEHTGELFF
CDR3nt: TGCAGCGTTGAGGTAATTGAGCACACCGGGGAGCTGTTTTTT
abundance: few
j_gene: TRBJ2-2
d_gene: NA
len: 14
v_gene: TRBV29-1

CDR3aa: CASRTETIDEQFF
CDR3nt: TGTGCCAGCAGGACGGAGACTATCGATGAGCAGTTCTTC
abundance: NA
j_gene: TRBJ2-1
d_gene: NA
len: 13
v_gene: TRBV2

CDR3aa: CASGDFRDTQYF
CDR3nt: TGTGCCAGTGGGGACTTTAGAGATACGCAGTATTTT
abundance: NA
j_gene: TRBJ2-3
d_gene: NA
len: 12
v_gene: TRBV6-5

CDR3aa: CASSPGGGSDTQYF
CDR3nt: TGTGCCAGCAGCCCAGGAGGAGGGTCAGATACGCAGTATTTT
abundance: NA
j_gene: TRBJ2-3
d_gene: NA
len: 14
v_gene: TRBV6-5

CDR3aa: CASSLVPSGGETQYF
CDR3nt: TGCGCCAGCAGCTTGGTTCCTAGCGGGGGGGAGACCCAGTACTTC
abundance: NA
j_gene: TRBJ2-5
d_gene: TRBD2
len: 15
v_gene: TRBV5-1

CDR3aa: CASSLGQGSNYGYTF
CDR3nt: TGTGCCAGCAGCCTTGGACAGGGATCTAACTATGGCTACACCTTC
abundance: few
j_gene: TRBJ1-2
d_gene: TRBD1
len: 15
v_gene: TRBV5-4

CDR3aa: CASSKCSGELAGPYEQYF
CDR3nt: TGTGCCAGCAGCAAATGTTCGGGTGAACTAGCGGGGCCCTACGAGCAGTACTTC
abundance: NA
j_gene: TRBJ2-7
d_gene: NA
len: 18
v_gene: TRBV21-1

CDR3aa: CASSFRQGAINEQFF
CDR3nt: TGTGCCAGCAGTTTTAGGCAGGGCGCAATCAATGAGCAGTTCTTC
abundance: few
j_gene: TRBJ2-1
d_gene: NA
len: 15
v_gene: TRBV27

CDR3aa: CASSGASGSYEQYF
CDR3nt: TGCGCCAGCAGTGGGGCTAGCGGGAGCTACGAGCAGTACTTC
abundance: NA
j_gene: TRBJ2-7
d_gene: TRBD2
len: 14
v_gene: TRBV10-1

CDR3aa: CASSEGGPDGGNWYYGYTF
CDR3nt: TGTGCCAGCAGTGAAGGCGGACCGGACGGGGGAAATTGGTACTATGGCTACACCTTC
abundance: NA
j_gene: TRBJ1-2
d_gene: NA
len: 19
v_gene: TRBV6-1

CDR3aa: CASSLTGTGSGGELFF
CDR3nt: TGTGCCAGCAGCTTAACCGGGACAGGGTCGGGCGGGGAGCTGTTTTTT
abundance: NA
j_gene: TRBJ2-2
d_gene: TRBD1
len: 16
v_gene: TRBV5-4

CDR3aa: CASSALAGREEQFF
CDR3nt: TGTGCCAGCAGTGCCCTAGCGGGAAGGGAAGAGCAGTTCTTC
abundance: NA
j_gene: TRBJ2-1
d_gene: TRBD2
len: 14
v_gene: TRBV6-1

CDR3aa: CAWSGRVTGRTSGEHYNEQFF
CDR3nt: TGTGCCTGGAGTGGCAGGGTTACGGGGAGGACTAGCGGAGAACACTACAATGAGCAGTTCTTC
abundance: NA
j_gene: TRBJ2-1
d_gene: TRBD2
len: 21
v_gene: TRBV30

CDR3aa: CASSLSYSRYGYTF
CDR3nt: TGCGCCAGCAGCTTGTCTTATAGCAGATATGGCTACACCTTC
abundance: NA
j_gene: TRBJ1-2
d_gene: NA
len: 14
v_gene: TRBV5-1

CDR3aa: CAKHRMNTEAFF
CDR3nt: TGTGCCAAACACAGGATGAACACTGAAGCTTTCTTT
abundance: NA
j_gene: TRBJ1-1
d_gene: NA
len: 12
v_gene: TRBV30

CDR3aa: CASSGDSPVAFF
CDR3nt: TGTGCCAGCAGCGGGGACAGCCCTGTGGCTTTCTTT
abundance: NA
j_gene: TRBJ1-1
d_gene: TRBD1
len: 12
v_gene: TRBV6-1

CDR3aa: CASSQGQGSLNTEAFF
CDR3nt: TGTGCCAGCAGCCAGGGACAGGGGTCTTTGAACACTGAAGCTTTCTTT
abundance: few
j_gene: TRBJ1-1
d_gene: TRBD1
len: 16
v_gene: TRBV6-6

CDR3aa: CASSTVGRRGGYEQYF
CDR3nt: TGTGCCAGTAGTACAGTCGGGCGACGAGGAGGGTACGAGCAGTACTTC
abundance: NA
j_gene: TRBJ2-7
d_gene: NA
len: 16
v_gene: TRBV19

CDR3aa: CASSLAGQGSTNEKLFF
CDR3nt: TGTGCCAGCAGCCTGGCCGGACAGGGATCAACTAATGAAAAACTGTTTTTT
abundance: NA
j_gene: TRBJ1-4
d_gene: TRBD1
len: 17
v_gene: TRBV7-2

CDR3aa: CASSLGADRDAAGELFF
CDR3nt: TGCGCCAGCAGCTTGGGAGCGGACAGGGACGCCGCCGGGGAGCTGTTTTTT
abundance: NA
j_gene: TRBJ2-2
d_gene: TRBD1
len: 17
v_gene: TRBV5-1

CDR3aa: CASSSNEQFF
CDR3nt: TGCGCCAGCAGCTCAAATGAGCAGTTCTTC
abundance: NA
j_gene: TRBJ2-1
d_gene: NA
len: 10
v_gene: TRBV4-1